This TCR beta chain was captured in a study of neoadjuvant anti-PD-1 for oral cavity cancer. Whole-study context: Around day 43, patients without progression received a fourth nivolumab dose before surgery.

The time point here: after neoadjuvant nivolumab, at surgical resection. Stage II-IVA oral cavity squamous cell carcinoma was new and untreated by systemic or radiation therapy. Patients had HPV-negative, locally advanced oral cavity squamous cell carcinoma. Most tumor samples had about 4.8 ug input DNA in two replicates. The table came from immunoSEQ multiplex PCR; TCRdb's copy has only in-frame clones and leaves some out. The repertoire has about 15,000 clones, roughly 41% of them found once; the top ten carry around two fifths. This clone was seen a handful of times. The sequence was collected from a person aged 40 to 85 with oral cavity squamous cell carcinoma. The sample here was tumor tissue, taken after nivolumab (anti-PD-1) treatment.

This chain's CDR3 is CATSRGHSGANVLTF. As DNA, the CDR3 is TGTGCCACCAGCAGAGGACACTCCGGGGCCAACGTCCTGACTTTC. The V and J genes are TRBV15 and TRBJ2-6; D gene unclear. Per germline, CDR1 LNHNV and CDR2 YYDKDF (reference sequence). Trimming pared 1 base from V and 4 bases from J, leaving 8 bases between. This CDR3 is built from 15 residues.